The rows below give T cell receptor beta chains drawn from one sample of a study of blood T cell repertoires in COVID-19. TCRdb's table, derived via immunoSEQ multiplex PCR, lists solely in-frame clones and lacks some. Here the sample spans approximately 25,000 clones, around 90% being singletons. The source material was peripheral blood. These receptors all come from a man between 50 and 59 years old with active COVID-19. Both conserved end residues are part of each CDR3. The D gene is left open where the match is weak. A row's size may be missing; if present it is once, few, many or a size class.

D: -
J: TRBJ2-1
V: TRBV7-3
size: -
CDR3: CASSPSPGNEQFF
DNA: TGTGCCAGCAGCCCGTCGCCAGGCAATGAGCAGTTCTTC

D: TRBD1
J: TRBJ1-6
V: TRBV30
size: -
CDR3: CAWSLDRDSPLHF
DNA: TGTGCCTGGAGTTTAGACAGGGATTCACCCCTCCACTTT

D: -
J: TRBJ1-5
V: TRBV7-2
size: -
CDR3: CASSLIGGGMGNQPQHF
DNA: TGTGCCAGCAGCTTAATAGGGGGGGGGATGGGCAATCAGCCCCAGCATTTT

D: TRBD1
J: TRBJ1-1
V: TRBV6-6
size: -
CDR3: CASSQQGALLWGTEAFF
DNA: TGTGCCAGCAGTCAACAGGGGGCGCTCTTATGGGGTACTGAAGCTTTCTTT

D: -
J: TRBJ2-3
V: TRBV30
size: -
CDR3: CAWSVSVDTQYF
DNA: TGTGCCTGGAGTGTCTCAGTAGATACGCAGTATTTT

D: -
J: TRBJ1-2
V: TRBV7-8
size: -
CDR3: CASSLGARQVLNYGYTF
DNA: TGTGCCAGCAGCTTAGGGGCCCGGCAGGTTCTTAACTATGGCTACACCTTC

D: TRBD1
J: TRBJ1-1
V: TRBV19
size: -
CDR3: CASSILGQGLNTEAFF
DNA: TGTGCCAGTAGTATATTAGGACAGGGGTTAAACACTGAAGCTTTCTTT

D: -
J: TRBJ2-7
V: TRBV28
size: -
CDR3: CASSPRQATYEQYF
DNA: TGTGCCAGCAGTCCGAGACAGGCTACCTACGAGCAGTACTTC

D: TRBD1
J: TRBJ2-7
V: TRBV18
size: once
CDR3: CASSPFTGGLSSYEQYF
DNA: TGTGCCAGCTCACCTTTCACAGGGGGCCTTTCTTCCTACGAGCAGTACTTC

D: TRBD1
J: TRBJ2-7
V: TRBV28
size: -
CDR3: CASSSRQGLTYEQYF
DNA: TGTGCCAGCAGCTCTCGACAGGGCCTAACCTACGAGCAGTACTTC

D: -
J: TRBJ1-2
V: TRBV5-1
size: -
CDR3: CASSLVPDYGYTF
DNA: TGCGCCAGCAGCTTGGTGCCGGACTATGGCTACACCTTC

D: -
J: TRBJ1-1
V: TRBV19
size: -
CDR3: CASSHRVATEAFF
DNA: TGTGCCAGTAGCCACAGGGTGGCGACTGAAGCTTTCTTT

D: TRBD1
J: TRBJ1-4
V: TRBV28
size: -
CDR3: CASSGTGGLATNEKLFF
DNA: TGTGCCAGCAGCGGGACAGGGGGCCTTGCAACTAATGAAAAACTGTTTTTT

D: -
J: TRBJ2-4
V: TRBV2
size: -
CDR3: CASRDDRAKNIQYF
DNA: TGTGCCAGCAGAGACGACAGAGCCAAAAACATTCAGTACTTC

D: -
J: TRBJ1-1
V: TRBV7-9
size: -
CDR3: CASSLIGVNTEAFF
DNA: TGTGCCAGCAGCTTAATAGGGGTCAACACTGAAGCTTTCTTT

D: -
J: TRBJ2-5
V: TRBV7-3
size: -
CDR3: CASSPGVTETQYF
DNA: TGTGCCAGCAGCCCCGGGGTTACAGAGACCCAGTACTTC

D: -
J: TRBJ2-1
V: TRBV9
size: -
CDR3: CASGTHTYNEQFF
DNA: TGTGCCAGCGGGACTCATACCTACAATGAGCAGTTCTTC

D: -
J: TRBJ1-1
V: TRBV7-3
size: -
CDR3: CASSPLGHSTEAFF
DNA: TGTGCCAGCAGCCCCCTGGGACATTCCACTGAAGCTTTCTTT

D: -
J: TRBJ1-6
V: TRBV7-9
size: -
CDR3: CASSFTENNSPLHF
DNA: TGTGCCAGCAGCTTTACTGAGAATAATTCACCCCTCCACTTT

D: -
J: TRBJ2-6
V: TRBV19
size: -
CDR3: CASSHSGGANVLTF
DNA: TGTGCCAGTAGCCACTCGGGTGGGGCCAACGTCCTGACTTTC

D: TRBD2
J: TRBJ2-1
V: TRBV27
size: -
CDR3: CASSLFLAGDEQFF
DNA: TGTGCCAGCAGTTTATTCCTAGCGGGGGATGAGCAGTTCTTC

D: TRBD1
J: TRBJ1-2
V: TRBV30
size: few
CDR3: CAWSQGANAGYGYTF
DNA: TGTGCCTGGAGCCAGGGGGCCAACGCGGGGTATGGCTACACCTTC

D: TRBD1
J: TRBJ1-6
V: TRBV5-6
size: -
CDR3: CASSSQGLNNSPLHF
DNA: TGTGCCAGCAGCTCACAGGGGCTTAATAATTCACCCCTCCACTTT

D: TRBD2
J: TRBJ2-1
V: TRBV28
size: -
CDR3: CASRVTSGNEQFF
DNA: TGTGCCAGCAGGGTGACTAGCGGCAATGAGCAGTTCTTC

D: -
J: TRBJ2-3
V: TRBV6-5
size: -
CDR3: CASTRGQSWDTQYF
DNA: TGTGCCAGCACCCGAGGGCAGTCATGGGATACGCAGTATTTT

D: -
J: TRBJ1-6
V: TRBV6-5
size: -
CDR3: CASVISQGASPLHF
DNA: TGTGCCAGCGTTATATCCCAAGGGGCTTCACCCCTCCACTTT

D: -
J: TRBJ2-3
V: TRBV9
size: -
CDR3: CASSVAKFSTDTQYF
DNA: TGTGCCAGCAGCGTAGCCAAATTTAGCACAGATACGCAGTATTTT

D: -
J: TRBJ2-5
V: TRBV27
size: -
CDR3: CASSFEPDRRQETQYF
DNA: TGTGCCAGCAGTTTTGAGCCCGACAGAAGACAAGAGACCCAGTACTTC

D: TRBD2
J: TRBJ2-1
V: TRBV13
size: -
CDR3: CASSPTGTSGSPEQFF
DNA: TGTGCCAGCAGCCCTACCGGGACTAGCGGGAGTCCTGAGCAGTTCTTC

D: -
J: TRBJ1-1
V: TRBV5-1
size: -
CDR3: CASSLGRARNTEAFF
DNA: TGCGCCAGCAGCTTGGGCAGGGCCAGGAACACTGAAGCTTTCTTT

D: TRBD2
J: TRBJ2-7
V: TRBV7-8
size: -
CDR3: CASSLEVSGGGEQYF
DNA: TGTGCCAGCAGCTTAGAAGTTAGCGGGGGGGGCGAGCAGTACTTC

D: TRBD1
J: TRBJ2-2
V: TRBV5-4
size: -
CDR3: CASSQPMRDRANTGELFF
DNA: TGTGCCAGCAGCCAACCAATGAGGGACAGGGCTAACACCGGGGAGCTGTTTTTT

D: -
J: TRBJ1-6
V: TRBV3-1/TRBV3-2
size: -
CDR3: CASSPLYRGDSPLHF
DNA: TGTGCCAGCAGCCCACTATATCGGGGAGACTCACCCCTCCACTTT

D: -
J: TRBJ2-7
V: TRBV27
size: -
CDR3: CASSPGYEQYF
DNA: TGTGCCAGCAGTCCCGGCTACGAGCAGTACTTC

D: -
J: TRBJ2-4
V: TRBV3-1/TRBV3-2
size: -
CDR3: CASSQEWVRSGNIQYF
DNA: TGTGCCAGCAGCCAAGAGTGGGTGCGATCGGGTAACATTCAGTACTTC

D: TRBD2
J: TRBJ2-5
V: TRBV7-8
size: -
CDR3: CASSLGTSGGQETQYF
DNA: TGTGCCAGCAGCTTAGGGACTAGCGGGGGCCAAGAGACCCAGTACTTC

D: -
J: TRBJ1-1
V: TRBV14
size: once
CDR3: CASSHITGFMNTEAFF
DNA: TGTGCCAGCAGCCACATCACAGGGTTCATGAACACTGAAGCTTTCTTT

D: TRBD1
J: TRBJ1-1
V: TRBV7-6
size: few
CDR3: CASSPGTANTEAFF
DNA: TGTGCCAGCAGCCCCGGGACAGCGAACACTGAAGCTTTCTTT

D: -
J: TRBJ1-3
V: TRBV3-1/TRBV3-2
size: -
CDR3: CASSQGPNSGNTIYF
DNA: TGTGCCAGCAGCCAAGGGCCGAACTCTGGAAACACCATATATTTT

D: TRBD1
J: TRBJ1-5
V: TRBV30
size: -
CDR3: CAWSPEGAWQPQHF
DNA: TGTGCCTGGAGTCCCGAGGGGGCATGGCAGCCCCAGCATTTT

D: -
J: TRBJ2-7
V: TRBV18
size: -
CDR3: CASSPLGQDYEQYF
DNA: TGTGCCAGCTCACCGTTGGGCCAGGACTACGAGCAGTACTTC

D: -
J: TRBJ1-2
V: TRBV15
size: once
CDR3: CATSCGVGAGGYTF
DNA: TGTGCCACCAGCTGTGGGGTGGGGGCTGGGGGCTACACCTTC

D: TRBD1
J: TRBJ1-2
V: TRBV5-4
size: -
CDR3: CASSVGQGAAYGYTF
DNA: TGTGCCAGCAGCGTAGGACAGGGGGCGGCCTATGGCTACACCTTC

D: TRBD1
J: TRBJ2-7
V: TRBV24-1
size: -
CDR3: CATSDPGGYEQYF
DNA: TGTGCCACCAGTGATCCAGGGGGCTACGAGCAGTACTTC

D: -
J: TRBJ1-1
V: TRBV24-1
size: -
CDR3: CATSSNGVPEAFF
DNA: TGTGCCACCAGTAGTAACGGGGTTCCTGAAGCTTTCTTT

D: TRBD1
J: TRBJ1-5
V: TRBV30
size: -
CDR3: CAWSTQGYNQPQHF
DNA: TGTGCCTGGAGTACACAGGGGTACAATCAGCCCCAGCATTTT

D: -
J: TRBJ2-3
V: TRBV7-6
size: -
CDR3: CASSLESFGTDTQYF
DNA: TGTGCCAGCAGCTTGGAGAGCTTCGGCACAGATACGCAGTATTTT

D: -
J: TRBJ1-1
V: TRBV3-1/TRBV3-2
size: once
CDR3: CASSQLRNTEAFF
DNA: TGTGCCAGCAGCCAGCTACGGAACACTGAAGCTTTCTTT

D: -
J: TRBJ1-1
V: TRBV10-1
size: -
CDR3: CASRAGRYTEAFF
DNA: TGCGCCAGCAGAGCAGGAAGGTACACTGAAGCTTTCTTT

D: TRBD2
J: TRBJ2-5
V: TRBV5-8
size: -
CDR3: CASSPRGSGRTETQYF
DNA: TGTGCCAGCAGCCCCCGGGGTAGCGGGAGAACGGAGACCCAGTACTTC

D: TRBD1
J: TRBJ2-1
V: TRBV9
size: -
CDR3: CASSGVGTGGNEQFF
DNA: TGTGCCAGCAGCGGTGTCGGGACAGGGGGCAATGAGCAGTTCTTC

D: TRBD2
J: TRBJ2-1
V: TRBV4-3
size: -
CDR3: CASSQDTAGGLYNEQFF
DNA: TGCGCCAGCAGCCAAGATACAGCGGGGGGCCTCTACAATGAGCAGTTCTTC

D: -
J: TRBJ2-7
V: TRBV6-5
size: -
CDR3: CASSRSNSYEQYF
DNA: TGTGCCAGCAGTCGGTCCAACTCCTACGAGCAGTACTTC

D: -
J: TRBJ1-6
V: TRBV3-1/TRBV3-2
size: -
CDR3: CASSQQGYNSPLHF
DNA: TGTGCCAGCAGCCAACAGGGGTATAATTCACCCCTCCACTTT

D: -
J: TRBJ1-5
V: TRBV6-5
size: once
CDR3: CASRPGAGQPQHF
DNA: TGTGCCAGCAGGCCAGGGGCTGGGCAGCCCCAGCATTTT